These 11 T cell receptor beta chains share one sample of origin, sequenced in a study of monozygotic twins with inflammatory bowel disease. For each CDR3 protein, TCRdb gives one entry from its re-call of the 5' RACE reads, without DNA. In all, the sample yields roughly 160,000 distinct CDR3 sequences. Sequencing was performed on blood. The receptors were gathered from a human donor with ulcerative colitis or Crohn's disease, or a healthy co-twin of an affected twin (not recorded which).

The rearrangement links TRBV18 to TRBJ1-1. The CDR3 runs to 16 residues. Germline V gene lookup returns CDR1 KGHSH and CDR2 LQKENI. CDR3 amino acids: CASSVSIIEFVAEAFF.

This sequence joins TRBV4-2 and TRBJ2-3; TCRdb names TRBD2, which stays unverified in the absence of DNA. CDR3 length equals 22 residues. Per the germline V gene, CDR1 is LGHNA and CDR2 is YNFKEQ. CDR3 loop: CASSHYPRVAGGPLADTDTQYF.

V usage is TRBV28 and J usage is TRBJ1-3; the TCRdb call, TRBD1, lacks DNA for checking. This CDR3 contains 18 residues. Germline CDR1 is MDHEN and CDR2 is SYDVKM. The CDR3 region is CASSPRWDRGLPGNTIYF.

This chain uses TRBV27 with TRBJ2-2; TCRdb's D gene call, TRBD1, goes unchecked for lack of DNA. The CDR3 totals 14 residues. Germline lookup yields CDR1 MNHEY and CDR2 SMNVEV (reference sequence). The CDR3 loop reads CASRILQGTGELFF.

The chain employs TRBV6-6 and TRBJ1-4. Germline V gene data show CDR1 as MNHNY and CDR2 as SVGAGI (reference sequence). This CDR3 comprises 14 residues. The CDR3 reads CASSYFKLDEKLFF.

This chain links TRBV5-4 with TRBJ2-5; with no DNA, the TCRdb D assignment of TRBD1 cannot be verified. Germline loops: CDR1 SGHNT, CDR2 YYREEE (reference sequence). This CDR3 contains 14 residues. The CDR3 reads CASSWGQGPETQYF.

The rearrangement links TRBV3-1 to TRBJ2-7; TCRdb's D call, TRBD1, is unchecked because there is no DNA. From germline, CDR1 is LGHDT and CDR2 YNNKEL (reference sequence). This CDR3 has 15 residues. CDR3 amino acids: CASSQVLSGVYEQYF.

The V gene is TRBV19, the J gene TRBJ2-7; TCRdb picks TRBD1, but there is no DNA to check that call. This CDR3 comprises 16 residues. Germline CDR1 and CDR2: LNHDA and SQIVND (reference sequence). CDR3 in amino acids: CASSIDFEGANYEQYF.

The chain recombines TRBV5-1 with TRBJ2-1; the TCRdb D gene call, TRBD2, has no DNA to confirm it. Germline V CDR1 and CDR2: SGHRS, YFSETQ. The CDR3 runs 18 residues. CDR3 in amino acids: CASSFPPTGDSSYNEQFF.

The rearrangement links TRBV6-1 to TRBJ2-7; the TCRdb call, TRBD2, lacks DNA for checking. Germline values: CDR1 MNHNS, CDR2 SASEGT. The CDR3 totals 15 residues. CDR3 sequence: CASTQKGGSTYEQYF.

The chain combines TRBV5-1 with TRBJ2-2; checking the TCRdb D call of TRBD1 is not possible without DNA. The CDR3 covers 16 residues. Germline CDR1 and CDR2: SGHRS and YFSETQ. CDR3 region: CASSSFRGGAGGELFF.